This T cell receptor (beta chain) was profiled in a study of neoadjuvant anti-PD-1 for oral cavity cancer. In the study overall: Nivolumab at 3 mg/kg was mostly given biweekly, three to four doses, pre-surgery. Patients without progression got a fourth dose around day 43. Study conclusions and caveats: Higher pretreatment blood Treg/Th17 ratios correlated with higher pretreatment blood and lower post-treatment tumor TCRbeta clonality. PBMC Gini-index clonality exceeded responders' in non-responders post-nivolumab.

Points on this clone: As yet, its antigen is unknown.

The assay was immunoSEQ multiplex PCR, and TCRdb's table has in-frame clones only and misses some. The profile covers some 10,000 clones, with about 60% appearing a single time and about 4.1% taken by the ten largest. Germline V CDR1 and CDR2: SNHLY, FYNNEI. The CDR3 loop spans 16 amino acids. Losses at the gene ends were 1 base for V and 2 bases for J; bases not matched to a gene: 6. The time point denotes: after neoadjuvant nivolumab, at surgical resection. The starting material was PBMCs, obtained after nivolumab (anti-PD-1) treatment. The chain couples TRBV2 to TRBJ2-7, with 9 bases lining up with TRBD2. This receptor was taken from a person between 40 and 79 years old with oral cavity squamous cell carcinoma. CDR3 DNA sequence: TGTGCCAGCAGTGAAGGGAAGCGGGGGGTTACCTACGAGCAGTACTTC. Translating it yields CASSEGKRGVTYEQYF. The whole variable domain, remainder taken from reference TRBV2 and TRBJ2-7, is EPEVTQTPSHQVTQMGQEVILRCVPISNHLYFYWYRQILGQKVEFLVSFYNNEISEKSEIFDDQFSVERPDGSNFTLKIRSTKLEDSAMYFCASSEGKRGVTYEQYFGPGTRLTVT.